The present T cell receptor beta chain was sequenced within a study of cytomegalovirus exposure and HLA in healthy donors. General observations from the study: Clusters of TCRs from the first cohort tended to co-occur in the roughly 120 validation repertoires (as a later analysis found).

Using immunoSEQ multiplex PCR, the repertoire was profiled, and TCRdb retains in-frame clones only, with some absent. The sample has more than 110,000 clones; 84% are singletons. On this clone: Its antigen is undetermined.

CDR3 length: 14 residues. Looked up from germline, CDR1 is SGDLS and CDR2 is YYNGEE. V was pared by 4 bases and J by 7 bases, with 4 bases of the junction left unmatched. Input material: PBMCs. This rearrangement joins TRBV9 to TRBJ1-4, with 10 bases fitting TRBD1. The sequence was obtained from a woman in her thirties in good health and CMV-seronegative. CDR3 in amino acids: CASSRTGGSEKLFF. The CDR3 nucleotides read TGTGCCAGCAGCCGGACAGGGGGGAGTGAAAAACTGTTTTTT.